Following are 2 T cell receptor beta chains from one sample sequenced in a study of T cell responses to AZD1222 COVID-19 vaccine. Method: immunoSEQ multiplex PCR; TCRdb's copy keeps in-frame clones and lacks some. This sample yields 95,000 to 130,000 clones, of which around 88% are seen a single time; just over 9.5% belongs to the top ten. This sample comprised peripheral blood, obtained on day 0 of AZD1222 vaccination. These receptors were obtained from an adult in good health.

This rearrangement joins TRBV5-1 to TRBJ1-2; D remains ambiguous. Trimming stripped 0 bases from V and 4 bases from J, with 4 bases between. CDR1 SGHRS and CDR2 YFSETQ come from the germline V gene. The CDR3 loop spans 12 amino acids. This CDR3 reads CASSLDGYGYTF. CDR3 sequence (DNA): TGCGCCAGCAGCTTGGATGGCTATGGCTACACCTTC.

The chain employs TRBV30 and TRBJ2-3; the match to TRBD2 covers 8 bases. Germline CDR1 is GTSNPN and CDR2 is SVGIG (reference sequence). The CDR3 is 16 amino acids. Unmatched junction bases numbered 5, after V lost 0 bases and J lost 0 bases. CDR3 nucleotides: TGTGCCTGGAGTGTACACGCGGGGGGCAGCACAGATACGCAGTATTTT. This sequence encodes CAWSVHAGGSTDTQYF.